This entry is about one T cell receptor beta chain. Other DNA sequences of this sample code for an identical CDR3. Germline assignment: CDR1 SGHRS and CDR2 YFSETQ. The CDR3 consists of 14 residues. V gave up 1 base and J gave up 4 bases; unmatched junction bases: 4. The data belong to a study of cytomegalovirus exposure and HLA in healthy donors. Study in general: Earlier results showed 90 million to 130 million unique TCR beta sequences derived from about 179 million T cells.

The PCR made use of 60 Vbeta and 13 Jbeta primers. Some clones are missing from TCRdb's copy, which holds only in-frame ones; the method was immunoSEQ multiplex PCR. The sample's table shows some 110,000 clones. This rearrangement joins TRBV5-1 to TRBJ2-7, with TRBD1 matching over 8 bases. Material: PBMCs. The clonotype comes from a man between 18 and 35 years old in good health and CMV-seronegative. Here the CDR3 reads CASSLQGATYEQYF. The CDR3 nucleotides are TGCGCCAGCAGCTTGCAGGGGGCTACATACGAGCAGTACTTC. Full variable domain (missing parts from reference TRBV5-1 and TRBJ2-7): KAGVTQTPRYLIKTRGQQVTLSCSPISGHRSVSWYQQTPGQGLQFLFEYFSETQRNKGNFPGRFSGRQFSNSRSEMNVSTLELGDSALYLCASSLQGATYEQYFGPGTRLTVT.